The subject of this entry is one T cell receptor (beta chain). Its antigen is not identified. This table comes from immunoSEQ multiplex PCR, and its TCRdb copy is limited to in-frame clones, with some not included. The profile shows about 380,000 clones, around 96% of them singletons. In germline, CDR1 is MDHEN, CDR2 SYDVKM. CDR3 length: 15 residues. V shed 5 bases and J shed 6 bases, with 17 bases lying between them. This entry comes from a study of shared clonotypes between healthy human individuals. At the level of the study: In total, the donors were a couple of women and a few men aged 18 to 49. Whole-study findings and limits: The naive CD4 repertoires of a handful of donors were compared, and approximately 4.5% of clonotypes were shared. The sampled material consisted only of blood, and tissue repertoires are likely to differ.

This sequence was found in a man aged 30 to 39 in good health. Sequenced material: memory CD8+ T cells sorted from blood. The subset was: CD45RO+ cells pooled with CCR7-negative TemRA cells. The rearrangement uses TRBV28 and TRBJ1-5; possible D gene TRBD1, 6 bases. CDR3 in amino acids: CASSPTGNPGQPQHF. The CDR3 DNA is TGTGCCAGCAGTCCCACAGGGAACCCTGGTCAGCCCCAGCATTTT.